A single sample gave rise to the 22 T cell receptor beta chains below, sequenced in a study of CD8 T cells in Susac syndrome. RNA, at 0.5 to 1 ug, was reverse transcribed with random hexamers. TCRdb reanalysed the immunoSEQ multiplex PCR reads using MiXCR and keeps one entry per CDR3 protein. Of 120,000 to 150,000 distinct CDR3 sequences in the sample, 94% were seen once. The sample taken for sequencing was CD4+ T cells from PBMCs. Receptor source: a human donor in good health.

The chain combines TRBV28 with TRBJ2-7; 12 bases agree with TRBD2. V lost 4 bases and J lost 2; bases outside the gene matches: 9. The CDR3 runs 17 residues. The V gene's germline CDR1 is MDHEN and CDR2 SYDVKM. CDR3 in amino acids: CASSSRTSGTSPYEQYF. The CDR3 DNA reads as TGTGCCAGCAGTTCCCGGACTAGCGGGACGTCTCCCTACGAGCAGTACTTC.

The CDR3 coding sequence is TGCGCCAGCAGCCAAGGACCTGGAGGAGGCTACACCTTC. Translation gives CASSQGPGGGYTF. This chain links TRBV4-1 with TRBJ1-2; the D is unclear. CDR3 length: 13 amino acids. V was clipped by 1 base and J by 8 bases, with 11 bases between them. CDR1 is MGHRA and CDR2 is YSYEKL in the germline V gene.

The chain links TRBV18 to TRBJ1-1; a weak D match, TRBD1 (6 bases). V lost 2 bases, J lost 1 base, and 8 bases lay in between. Germline CDR1 is KGHSH and CDR2 is LQKENI. This CDR3 is built from 14 residues. The CDR3 loop is CASSPTDRNTEAFF. CDR3 bases: TGTGCCAGCTCACCAACGGACAGGAACACTGAAGCTTTCTTT.

The chain joins TRBV20-1 to TRBJ1-5; maybe TRBD1 (5 bases). The CDR3 is made up of 14 amino acids. Trimming pared 5 bases from V and 9 bases from J, leaving 20 bases between. Germline V gene data show CDR1 as DFQATT and CDR2 as SNEGSKA (reference sequence). Here the CDR3 DNA reads TGCAGTGCTGACCCCCGGGACGGTGGATTGCCCCAGCATTTT. It is translated as CSADPRDGGLPQHF.

The chain uses TRBV7-2 and TRBJ1-2, with 7 bases matching TRBD1. With 5 bases clipped from V and 2 bases from J, the junction kept 5 bases outside the gene matches. The CDR3 has 14 amino acids. Per germline, CDR1 SGHTA and CDR2 FQGNSA. Here the CDR3 reads CASSPLTGNYGYTF. In nucleotides, the CDR3 is TGTGCCAGCAGCCCCCTGACAGGGAACTATGGCTACACCTTC.

The V call is TRBV20-1, the J call TRBJ1-2; 7 nucleotides agree with TRBD1. The ends lost 5 bases at V and 2 bases at J; junction bases unmatched: 5. Per the germline V gene, CDR1 is DFQATT and CDR2 is SNEGSKA (reference sequence). The CDR3 extends over 13 amino acids. The CDR3 coding sequence is TGCAGTGCTTGGACAGGACCCAACTATGGCTACACCTTC. The encoded protein is CSAWTGPNYGYTF.

The chain recombines TRBV5-1 with TRBJ2-2, with TRBD1 matching 8 bases. The J segment lost 5 bases and the V segment lost 0 bases, leaving 6 bases of the junction unmatched. This CDR3 has 16 amino acids. The germline gives CDR1 SGHRS, CDR2 YFSETQ. CDR3 DNA sequence: TGCGCCAGCAGCTTGGACCCAGGGGGCTATACCGGGGAGCTGTTTTTT. It codes for CASSLDPGGYTGELFF.

The chain recombines TRBV6-1 with TRBJ2-3; TRBD2 agrees at 7 bases. V lost 4 bases to trimming and J lost 0 bases; unmatched junction nucleotides: 7. In germline, CDR1 is MNHNS, CDR2 SASEGT. CDR3 size: 16 residues. CDR3 sequence reads: CASSVSSGASTDTQYF. CDR3 nucleotides: TGTGCCAGCAGTGTTTCAAGCGGGGCTAGCACAGATACGCAGTATTTT.

The chain couples TRBV4-2 to TRBJ2-7; TRBD2 aligns across 14 bases. The CDR3 is 15 amino acids. Germline assignment: CDR1 LGHNA and CDR2 YNFKEQ. V lost 5 bases and J lost 4; bases outside the gene matches: 4. The CDR3 DNA sequence: TGTGCCAGCAGCTCTCGACTAGCGGGGGGGTACGAGCAGTACTTC. It translates to CASSSRLAGGYEQYF.

The genes are TRBV12-3 or TRBV12-4 and TRBJ2-3; D unclear. V shed 0 bases and J shed 0 bases, with 4 bases lying between them. The CDR3 totals 14 residues. This CDR3 is CASSLASSTDTQYF. As DNA, the CDR3 is TGTGCCAGCAGTTTAGCCAGTAGCACAGATACGCAGTATTTT.

The chain uses TRBV2 and TRBJ2-1; no clear D. This CDR3 has 16 residues. With 3 bases removed from V and 6 bases from J, the gap between germline ends came to 18 bases. Germline-derived CDR1 and CDR2 are SNHLY and FYNNEI. The CDR3 nucleotides are TGTGCCAGCAGTGATAGGGTGCCACCCCCCTCCAATGAGCAGTTCTTC. Translating it yields CASSDRVPPPSNEQFF.

In DNA form, the CDR3 reads TGTGCCAGCAGGGGACAAGAGAACACTGAAGCTTTCTTT. Encoded protein: CASRGQENTEAFF. The chain carries TRBV27 and TRBJ1-1, with D maybe TRBD1 (6 bases). The CDR3 is made up of 13 amino acids. Trimming left V 6 bases short and J 1 base short, with 9 bases between. CDR1 and CDR2 (germline): MNHEY, SMNVEV (reference sequence).

The chain is built from TRBV5-1 and TRBJ2-1, with D perhaps matching TRBD2 (5 bases). CDR1 and CDR2 from the germline V gene are SGHRS and YFSETQ. The CDR3 has 15 amino acids. With 0 bases removed from V and 2 bases from J, the gap between germline ends came to 9 bases. This CDR3 is CASSLDGVTYNEQFF. CDR3 nucleotide sequence: TGCGCCAGCAGCTTGGACGGGGTTACCTACAATGAGCAGTTCTTC. Using reference TRBV5-1 and TRBJ2-1 for the parts outside the CDR3, the full variable domain is KAGVTQTPRYLIKTRGQQVTLSCSPISGHRSVSWYQQTPGQGLQFLFEYFSETQRNKGNFPGRFSGRQFSNSRSEMNVSTLELGDSALYLCASSLDGVTYNEQFFGPGTRLTVL.

This chain links TRBV5-4 with TRBJ2-3; 12 bases align to TRBD1. The germline gives CDR1 SGHNT, CDR2 YYREEE (reference sequence). The CDR3 is 14 residues long. Trimming cost V 8 bases and J 8 bases; bases outside gene matches: 9. CDR3 DNA: TGTGCCAGGGGGGACAGGGGGCCCCGCGGTACGCAGTATTTT. Translation gives CARGDRGPRGTQYF.

The rearrangement joins TRBV27 to TRBJ2-7; 8 bases agree with TRBD1. V shed 8 bases, J shed 7 bases, and the junction held 10 bases outside the gene matches. The CDR3 has 13 residues. In germline, CDR1 is MNHEY, CDR2 SMNVEV (reference sequence). The chain's CDR3 is CASGTGLLREQYF. For the CDR3, the DNA is TGTGCCAGCGGGACAGGTCTGCTGAGGGAGCAGTACTTC.

This chain links TRBV14 with TRBJ1-2; possible D gene TRBD1, 5 bases. V was trimmed by 0 bases and J by 9 bases, leaving 11 bases between them. The CDR3 contains 13 residues. CDR1 and CDR2 (germline): SGHDN, FVKESK. DNA for the CDR3: TGTGCCAGCAGCCAAGAATTCCGGGACCGCTACACCTTC. Residues: CASSQEFRDRYTF. The full variable domain, in which reference TRBV14 and TRBJ1-2 provide the parts outside the CDR3, is EAGVTQFPSHSVIEKGQTVTLRCDPISGHDNLYWYRRVMGKEIKFLLHFVKESKQDESGMPNNRFLAERTGGTYSTLKVQPAELEDSGVYFCASSQEFRDRYTFGSGTRLTVV.

The chain combines TRBV3-1 with TRBJ2-2, with D perhaps given as TRBD1 or TRBD2 (5 bases each). Trimming pared 4 bases from V and 3 bases from J, leaving 15 bases between. This CDR3 spans 16 amino acids. The germline V gene has CDR1 LGHDT and CDR2 YNNKEL (reference sequence). This CDR3 reads CASSLGTNFYTGELFF. The DNA of the CDR3 is TGTGCCAGCAGCCTCGGGACCAACTTTTACACCGGGGAGCTGTTTTTT.

The rearrangement uses TRBV5-6 and TRBJ1-1; 7 bases fit TRBD1. V lost 3 bases and J lost 4; bases outside the gene matches: 0. Germline values: CDR1 SGHDT, CDR2 YYEEEE. The CDR3 extends over 12 amino acids. The CDR3 nucleotides read TGTGCCAGCAGCTGGACAGGCACTGAAGCTTTCTTT. Its protein is CASSWTGTEAFF.

J is TRBJ2-1 and V is TRBV5-6; D unresolved. This CDR3 contains 14 residues. Germline V gives CDR1 SGHDT, CDR2 YYEEEE. The ends were cut back, 1 base at V and 5 bases at J, with 10 bases in the middle. CDR3 DNA: TGTGCCAGCAGCTTGCTGGCTACGGACAATGAGCAGTTCTTC. Translating gives CASSLLATDNEQFF.

J is TRBJ1-2 and V is TRBV5-1; D uncertain. Germline-derived CDR1 and CDR2 are SGHRS and YFSETQ. CDR3 length equals 14 residues. V was shortened by 4 bases and J by 2 bases, with 12 bases between the two germline ends. This chain's CDR3 is CASSPATENYGYTF. Here the CDR3 DNA reads TGCGCCAGCAGCCCTGCTACAGAAAACTATGGCTACACCTTC.

This CDR3 is CAWSGSGTGGRYTF. The CDR3 DNA sequence: TGTGCCTGGAGTGGATCCGGGACAGGGGGACGGTACACCTTC. The chain employs TRBV30 and TRBJ1-2; 11 nucleotides align to TRBD1. V lost 1 base, J lost 11 bases, and 9 bases stayed unmatched. The CDR3 runs 14 residues. Germline-derived CDR1 and CDR2 are GTSNPN and SVGIG (reference sequence).

The chain links TRBV27 to TRBJ2-5; 7 nucleotides agree with TRBD2. Germline-derived CDR1 and CDR2 are MNHEY and SMNVEV (reference sequence). The CDR3 is 14 amino acids. V dropped 5 bases and J dropped 7; count of bases not matched to a gene: 10. The CDR3 loop reads CASSTTVGGRTQYF. The CDR3 region has the DNA TGTGCCAGCAGTACGACGGTGGGCGGGAGGACCCAGTACTTC.